These 30 T cell receptor delta chains were sequenced from one sample in a study of gamma-delta T cells after stem cell transplantation. TCRdb reran clone calling via CATT on the RT-PCR reads. The sample records about 2,500 delta-chain clones, 40% to 55% being singletons. The sample comprised gamma-delta T cells. These receptors originate from a human donor. It is not recorded whose cells these are; they may come from a transplant donor.

This clone is large. Other DNA sequences in this sample translate to the same CDR3. The J gene is TRDJ1, the V gene TRDV2; no definite D call. V was shortened by 3 bases and J by 0 bases, with 28 bases between the two germline ends. Per the germline V gene, CDR1 is GEAIGNYY and CDR2 is EKD. The CDR3 runs to 20 residues. The CDR3 sequence is CACDAITTEPYTRYTDKLIF. Here the CDR3 DNA reads TGTGCCTGTGACGCCATCACAACCGAACCTTATACCCGATACACCGATAAACTCATCTTT.

The table lists this clone with a few counts. The chain couples TRDV2 to TRDJ1, with a tentative D call TRDD3 (5 bases). Looked up from germline, CDR1 is GEAIGNYY and CDR2 is EKD. V was shortened by 3 bases and J by 0 bases, with 7 bases between the two germline ends. The CDR3 contains 13 residues. DNA of the CDR3: TGTGCCTGTGACCGGATATACACCGATAAACTCATCTTT. This gives the protein CACDRIYTDKLIF.

Comments on this clone: This likely stems from a read error, as it lies one base from a far larger clone. The V and J genes are TRDV2 and TRDJ3, with 12 bases that match TRDD3. Trimming at V came to 3 bases and at J to 3 bases, leaving 11 bases not matched to a gene. The length of the CDR3 is 20 residues. Per the germline V gene, CDR1 is GEAIGNYY and CDR2 is EKD. DNA of the CDR3: TGTGCCTGTGACCCACCCCCGCTGGGGGATACGTTCTGGGACACCCGACAGATGTTTTTC. Its translation: CACDPPPLGDTFWDTRQMFF.

Notes on this clone: A much larger clone is a single base away; this may be a read error. CDR3 coding DNA: TGTGCCTGTGCCCCCTTACTGGGGGGCCCCACCGATAAACTCATCTTT. It codes for CACAPLLGGPTDKLIF. This chain uses TRDV2 with TRDJ1, with 8 positions matching TRDD3. This CDR3 spans 16 amino acids. Germline CDR1 is GEAIGNYY and CDR2 is EKD. V trimming: 5 bases; J trimming: 1 base; junction bases outside the gene matches: 11.

As regards this clone: A much larger clone lies a single base off, so this may be a read error. V usage is TRDV2 and J usage is TRDJ1, with D perhaps matching TRDD3 (5 bases). This CDR3 is 15 amino acids long. V lost 0 bases and J 0 bases, leaving 10 bases between the germline ends. CDR1 GEAIGNYY and CDR2 EKD come from the germline V gene. CDR3 nucleotides: TGTGCCTGTGACACCCAGGGGGTGAACACCGATAAACTCATCTTT. Its translation is CACDTQGVNTDKLIF.

Worth noting for this clone: A read error may explain this, as a much larger clone is one base away. The rearrangement uses TRDV2 and TRDJ1; 8 nucleotides agree with TRDD3. Germline CDR1 is GEAIGNYY and CDR2 is EKD. The V and J ends lost 4 bases and 2 bases, in that order; junction bases with no gene match: 35. The CDR3 covers 24 residues. The CDR3 DNA follows: TGTGCCTGTGATAGTATGGGTACAAATCTCATGGGGGATCTCACCCCCTGGAGTACCGATAAACTCATCTTT. It is translated as CACDSMGTNLMGDLTPWSTDKLIF.

The V call is TRDV2, the J call TRDJ1; TRDD3 aligns across 11 bases. Germline V gives CDR1 GEAIGNYY, CDR2 EKD. The CDR3 sequence is 20 residues long. Losses at the gene ends were 0 bases for V and 8 bases for J; bases not matched to a gene: 22. The CDR3 nucleotides are TGTGCCTGTGACACCGTACTGGGGGATAAGACTGATAGGCCCTTCCTAAAACTCATCTTT. Its translation is CACDTVLGDKTDRPFLKLIF.

There are a few counts of this clone. V and J are TRDV2 and TRDJ1; 10 positions agree with TRDD3. Germline trimming cut 4 bases from V and 3 bases from J; bases unmatched to any gene: 4. The CDR3 extends over 14 amino acids. Per germline, CDR1 GEAIGNYY and CDR2 EKD. CDR3 sequence reads: CACEKLGDPDKLIF. CDR3 nucleotides: TGTGCCTGTGAGAAACTGGGGGATCCCGATAAACTCATCTTT.

Concerning this clone: Given a far larger clone just one base away, this is likely a sequencing read error. This sample also contains other DNA sequences that code for the same CDR3. The CDR3 coding sequence is TGTGCCTGTGACACCCTGTCCGGGACTAACACCGATAAACTCATCTTT. Its protein product is CACDTLSGTNTDKLIF. V is TRDV2 and J is TRDJ1; D remains ambiguous. Trimming took 0 bases from V and 0 from J, leaving 13 bases between them. CDR1 is GEAIGNYY and CDR2 is EKD in the germline V gene. The CDR3 loop spans 16 amino acids.

This chain joins TRDV2 and TRDJ1, with 11 nucleotides matching TRDD3. CDR1 is GEAIGNYY and CDR2 is EKD in the germline V gene. With V trimmed by 1 base and J by 2 bases, 8 bases remained unmatched. This CDR3 contains 17 residues. The CDR3 loop reads CACDTLSLGDTTDKLIF. The DNA for the CDR3 is TGTGCCTGTGACACTCTTTCGCTGGGGGATACAACCGATAAACTCATCTTT.

Worth noting for this clone: Since a much larger clone is just one base distant, this may be a read error. The V call is TRDV2, the J call TRDJ1, with 10 bases fitting TRDD3. The V segment lost 0 bases and the J segment 3 bases; nucleotides outside the gene matches: 9. This CDR3 comprises 17 residues. The germline V gene encodes CDR1 GEAIGNYY and CDR2 EKD. The CDR3 loop reads CACDTLPGDTYADKLIF. The CDR3 DNA sequence: TGTGCCTGTGACACCCTACCGGGGGATACGTACGCCGATAAACTCATCTTT.

The V and J genes are TRDV2 and TRDJ3, with D possibly TRDD3 on 6 matching bases. This CDR3 contains 22 residues. CDR1 is GEAIGNYY and CDR2 is EKD in the germline V gene. Between the trimmed V and J ends, which lost 0 bases and 0 bases, there was a span of 23 bases. CDR3 nucleotides: TGTGCCTGTGACACCGTTAGGTTGGGGGTCGACGAGAGCTCCTGGGACACCCGACAGATGTTTTTC. It codes for CACDTVRLGVDESSWDTRQMFF.

To note about this clone: Given a far larger clone just one base away, this is likely a sequencing read error. The J gene is TRDJ3, the V gene TRDV2, with 7 bases identical to TRDD3. Per germline, CDR1 GEAIGNYY and CDR2 EKD. This CDR3 is 26 amino acids long. Unmatched junction bases numbered 29, after V lost 0 bases and J lost 1 base. The CDR3 loop reads CACDTVKHPGLGATLLSSWDTRQMFF. The CDR3 DNA is TGTGCCTGTGACACCGTAAAGCACCCGGGGCTGGGGGCCACCCTTCTCAGTTCCTGGGACACCCGACAGATGTTTTTC.

This clone has only a few counts. Other nucleotide sequences from this sample produce the same CDR3. This chain links TRDV2 with TRDJ1; TRDD3 aligns across 10 bases. Trimming cost V 3 bases and J 2 bases; bases outside gene matches: 35. Germline loops: CDR1 GEAIGNYY, CDR2 EKD. The CDR3 consists of 25 residues. Here the CDR3 reads CACDSPWGGYAGAERYRSTTDKLIF. The CDR3 DNA reads TGTGCCTGTGACTCACCGTGGGGGGGATACGCGGGGGCAGAGAGGTACCGCAGTACAACCGATAAACTCATCTTT.

About this clone itself: The sample contains more than one DNA sequence encoding this CDR3. The rearrangement uses TRDV2 and TRDJ1; 8 nucleotides agree with TRDD3. V lost 3 bases, J lost 0 bases, and 11 bases stayed unmatched. The germline gives CDR1 GEAIGNYY, CDR2 EKD. This CDR3 contains 17 residues. The CDR3: CACDQLLGAAYTDKLIF. CDR3 sequence (DNA): TGTGCCTGTGACCAGCTACTGGGGGCCGCATACACCGATAAACTCATCTTT.

This clone was counted between two and nine times. The protein recorded in TCRdb does not match the translated DNA at residue 4; the protein presented here comes from translating the DNA. This sequence joins TRDV2 and TRDJ1; 7 nucleotides match TRDD3. V trimming: 4 bases; J trimming: 0 bases; junction bases outside the gene matches: 13. In germline, CDR1 is GEAIGNYY, CDR2 EKD. The CDR3 has 17 amino acids. The CDR3 DNA sequence: TGTGCCTGTGAGAGACTGGGGACCGAACCGTACACCGATAAACTCATCTTT. Residues: CACERLGTEPYTDKLIF.

By its share, this clone is medium-sized. Other nucleotide sequences in the sample specify the same CDR3. V gene TRDV2 combines with J gene TRDJ3, with TRDD3 matching over 7 bases. The CDR3 runs to 20 residues. Germline V CDR1 and CDR2: GEAIGNYY, EKD. Losses at the gene ends were 3 bases for V and 0 bases for J; bases not matched to a gene: 13. The CDR3 DNA reads TGTGCCTGTGACTACTTTCACTGGGGATCCAGCTCCTGGGACACCCGACAGATGTTTTTC. It specifies CACDYFHWGSSSWDTRQMFF.

The chain combines TRDV2 with TRDJ1, with TRDD3 matching 8 bases. The CDR3 is 19 amino acids. The ends lost 0 bases at V and 0 bases at J; junction bases unmatched: 14. Germline V gene sequence: CDR1 GEAIGNYY, CDR2 EKD. The CDR3 DNA is TGTGCCTGTGACACCGTGAACCATGGGGGATCCACGTACACCGATAAACTCATCTTT. The encoded protein is CACDTVNHGGSTYTDKLIF.

A few counts support this clone. It differs at one base from a far larger clone, so likely a read error. Other nucleotide sequences from this sample produce the same CDR3. The V call is TRDV2, the J call TRDJ3; TRDD3 aligns across 9 bases. This CDR3 is built from 21 residues. Germline loops: CDR1 GEAIGNYY, CDR2 EKD. CDR3 bases: TGTGCCTGTGGCACCATCGTACTGGGGGACCTGGGACCCTGGGACACCCGACAGATGTTTTTC. As protein: CACGTIVLGDLGPWDTRQMFF.

The chain joins TRDV2 to TRDJ1; perhaps TRDD3 as D (6 bases). The V gene lost 2 bases and the J gene lost 0 bases, with 12 bases spanning the gap. Looked up from germline, CDR1 is GEAIGNYY and CDR2 is EKD. CDR3 length equals 15 residues. The CDR3 DNA reads as TGTGCCTGTGACATTGGGGGGGAGTACACCGATAAACTCATCTTT. Amino acids: CACDIGGEYTDKLIF.

A word on this clone: Possible read error: a much larger clone is one base away. V and J are TRDV2 and TRDJ1; maybe TRDD3 (6 bases). Germline CDR1 and CDR2: GEAIGNYY and EKD. Trimming stripped 6 bases from V and 0 bases from J, with 13 bases between. The CDR3 spans 14 residues. The CDR3 reads CACRPLGYTDKLIF. CDR3 nucleotides: TGTGCCTGTCGGCCACTGGGTTACACCGATAAACTCATCTTT.

For this clone: A much bigger clone sits one base away, suggesting this may be a read error. The chain carries TRDV2 and TRDJ1; 8 bases match TRDD3. The CDR3 is 16 amino acids. J was trimmed by 1 base and V by 0 bases; bases with no gene match: 6. Per germline, CDR1 GEAIGNYY and CDR2 EKD. The CDR3 DNA reads as TGTGCCTGTGACACCGGCGGGGGATATGTCACCGATAAACTCATCTTT. Translating it yields CACDTGGGYVTDKLIF.

This clone showed up just a few times. The chain employs TRDV2 and TRDJ3, with D tentatively TRDD3 (5 bases). The ends were cut back, 1 base at V and 0 bases at J, with 15 bases in the middle. The CDR3 has 19 amino acids. Germline assignment: CDR1 GEAIGNYY and CDR2 EKD. Here the CDR3 reads CACDTAGGSSSWDTRQMFF. In nucleotides, the CDR3 is TGTGCCTGTGACACAGCAGGGGGCTCGAGCTCCTGGGACACCCGACAGATGTTTTTC.

By share, this clone counts as medium-sized. In nucleotides, the CDR3 is TGTGCCTGTGACACCCTGGGGGAAATGTACACCGATAAACTCATCTTT. Protein: CACDTLGEMYTDKLIF. The gene calls are TRDV2 and TRDJ1; 8 bases match TRDD3. The CDR3 consists of 16 residues. Trimming removed 0 bases from V and 0 bases from J; junction bases left unmatched: 5. Per germline, CDR1 GEAIGNYY and CDR2 EKD.

By frequency in the sample, this clone is large. The chain links TRDV2 to TRDJ1; 13 positions agree with TRDD3. With 3 bases clipped from V and 0 bases from J, the junction kept 12 bases outside the gene matches. Germline CDR1 is GEAIGNYY and CDR2 is EKD. The CDR3 covers 19 residues. The CDR3, as DNA: TGTGCCTGTGACGCCCTACTGGGGGATACGACTTCGTACACCGATAAACTCATCTTT. Its translation: CACDALLGDTTSYTDKLIF.

This sequence joins TRDV2 and TRDJ3; possible D gene TRDD3, 6 bases. The length of the CDR3 is 19 residues. V lost 1 base, J lost 18 bases, and 33 bases lay in between. The V gene's germline CDR1 is GEAIGNYY and CDR2 EKD. The CDR3 sequence is CACDTGGLPSSWDTRGMFF. The CDR3 coding sequence is TGTGCCTGTGACACTGGGGGCCTACCGAGCTCCTGGGACACCCGAGGGATGTTTTTC.

With regard to this clone: One end of the junction is discordant with germline, which a read error may explain. The CDR3 reads CASDTAGPRTDKLIF. The CDR3 bases are TGTGCCAGTGACACCGCGGGACCACGAACCGATAAACTTATCTTT. The chain links TRDV2 to TRDJ1, with D uncertain. CDR1 and CDR2 from the germline V gene are GEAIGNYY and EKD. CDR3 size: 15 residues.

To note about this clone: One junction end does not reproduce the germline sequence, and a read error may be involved. This chain links TRDV2 with TRDJ3; 7 nucleotides agree with TRDD3. The CDR3 covers 20 residues. Germline V gene sequence: CDR1 GEAIGNYY, CDR2 EKD. The CDR3 loop reads CACDRILLGASSCDTRPMFF. CDR3 DNA sequence: TGTGCCTGTGACAGGATCCTGCTGGGGGCCAGCTCCTGTGACACCCGACCGATGTTTTTC.

This clone was recorded a few times. The chain has TRDV2 and TRDJ1; 10 bases are shared with TRDD3. The germline V gene encodes CDR1 GEAIGNYY and CDR2 EKD. Losses at the gene ends were 2 bases for V and 0 bases for J; bases not matched to a gene: 5. This CDR3 is built from 16 residues. CDR3 nucleotide sequence: TGTGCCTGTGACATTCTTACTGGGGGATACACCGATAAACTCATCTTT. Translating it yields CACDILTGGYTDKLIF.

The chain is built from TRDV2 and TRDJ3; TRDD3 matches at 7 bases. This CDR3 has 18 amino acids. With V trimmed by 1 base and J by 0 bases, 5 bases remained unmatched. From germline, CDR1 is GEAIGNYY and CDR2 EKD. CDR3 loop: CACDTLGANSWDTRQMFF. CDR3 DNA sequence: TGTGCCTGTGACACGCTGGGGGCCAACTCCTGGGACACCCGACAGATGTTTTTC.